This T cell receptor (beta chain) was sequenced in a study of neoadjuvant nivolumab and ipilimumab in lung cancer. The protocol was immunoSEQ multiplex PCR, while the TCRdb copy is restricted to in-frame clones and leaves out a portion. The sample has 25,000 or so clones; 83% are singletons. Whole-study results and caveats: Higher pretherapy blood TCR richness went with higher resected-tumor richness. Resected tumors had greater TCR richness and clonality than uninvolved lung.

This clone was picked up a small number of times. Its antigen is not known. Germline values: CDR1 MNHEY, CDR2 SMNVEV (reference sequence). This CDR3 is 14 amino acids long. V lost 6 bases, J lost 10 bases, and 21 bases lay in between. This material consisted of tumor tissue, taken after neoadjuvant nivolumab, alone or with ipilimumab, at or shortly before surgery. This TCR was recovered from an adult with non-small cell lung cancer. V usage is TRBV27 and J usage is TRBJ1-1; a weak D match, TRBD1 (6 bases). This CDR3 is CASSLVSLGAVAFF. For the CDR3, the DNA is TGTGCCAGCAGCCTCGTCTCGCTGGGGGCCGTAGCTTTCTTT.